What follows describes a single T cell receptor (beta chain). Antigen: not known. Treatment here: oral pan-JAK inhibitor, 5-10 mg twice daily. The data stem from a study of CD8+ T cells in alopecia areata. V shed 5 bases and J shed 7 bases, with 21 bases lying between them. There are 16 residues in the CDR3. The germline V gene encodes CDR1 SGHTA and CDR2 FQGTGA. Following extraction, RNA underwent reverse transcription to cDNA, which served as the sequencing template. Some clones are missing from TCRdb's copy, which holds only in-frame ones; the method was immunoSEQ multiplex PCR. The table lists 250,000 to 350,000 clones, 45% to 70% of them singletons, with roughly 0.93% in the top ten. General study results and limits: When scalp samples are sequenced, resident alphabeta T cells of normal skin are also captured. The presence of one nonresponder keeps the tie between baseline CD8+ expansion and response uncertain.

Sequencing was performed on CD4+ T cells sorted from blood, taken around week 53, from a patient treated with tofacitinib. This TCR derives from a human donor with alopecia areata. The rearrangement uses TRBV7-3 and TRBJ2-1; D may be TRBD1 (6 bases). The CDR3 DNA reads TGTGCCAGCAGCAGGCGAATCGGAGGCGGACAGAATGAGCAGTTCTTC. Its translation: CASSRRIGGGQNEQFF.